Sequencing of this T cell receptor beta chain was carried out in a study of identical twins. Overall study findings and caveats: Models underestimated TCR alpha sharing (out-of-frame) in monozygotic twins.

Germline V lookup: CDR1 MGHDK, CDR2 SYGVNS. The J segment lost 5 bases and the V segment lost 5 bases, leaving 14 bases of the junction unmatched. CDR3 size: 18 residues. One entry per CDR3 protein, called by TCRdb with MiXCR from the 5' RACE reads. This repertoire shows 1.5 million to 2 million distinct CDR3 sequences, under 35% found once; its top ten account for 0.27%. This clonotype was observed a handful of times. Antigen: not known. The receptor was isolated from a newborn girl in good health. The V and J genes are TRBV25-1 and TRBJ1-4, with TRBD1 matching 10 bases. What was sequenced was cord blood. CDR3 sequence: CASSLVPGTGEKNEKLFF. The CDR3 bases are TGTGCCAGCAGTCTGGTACCCGGGACAGGGGAAAAGAATGAAAAACTGTTTTTT.